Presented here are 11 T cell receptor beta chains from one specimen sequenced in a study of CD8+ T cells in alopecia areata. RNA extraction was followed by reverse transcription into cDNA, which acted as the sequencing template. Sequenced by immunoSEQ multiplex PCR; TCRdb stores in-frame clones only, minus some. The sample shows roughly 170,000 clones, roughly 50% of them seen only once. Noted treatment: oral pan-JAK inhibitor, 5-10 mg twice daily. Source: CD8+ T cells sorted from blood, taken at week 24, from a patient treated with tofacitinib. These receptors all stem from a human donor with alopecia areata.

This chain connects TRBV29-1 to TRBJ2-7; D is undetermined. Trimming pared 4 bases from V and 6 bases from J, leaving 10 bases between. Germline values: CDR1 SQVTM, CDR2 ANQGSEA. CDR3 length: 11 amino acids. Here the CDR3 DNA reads TGCAGCGTTGGTTGGGTACGCGAGCAGTACTTC. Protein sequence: CSVGWVREQYF.

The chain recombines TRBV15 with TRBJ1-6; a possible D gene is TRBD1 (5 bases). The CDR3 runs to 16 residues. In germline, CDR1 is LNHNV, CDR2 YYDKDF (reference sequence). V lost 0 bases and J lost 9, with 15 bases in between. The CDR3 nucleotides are TGTGCCACCAGCAGAGATGGGGCAGGGAGCATTTCACCCCTCCACTTT. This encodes CATSRDGAGSISPLHF.

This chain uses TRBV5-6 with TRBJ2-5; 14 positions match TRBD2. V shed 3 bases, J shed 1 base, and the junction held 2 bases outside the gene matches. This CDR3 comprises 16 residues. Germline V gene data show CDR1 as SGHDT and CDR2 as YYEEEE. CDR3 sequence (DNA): TGTGCCAGCAGCTCGGGGACTAGCGGGGGCCAAGAGACCCAGTACTTC. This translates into CASSSGTSGGQETQYF.

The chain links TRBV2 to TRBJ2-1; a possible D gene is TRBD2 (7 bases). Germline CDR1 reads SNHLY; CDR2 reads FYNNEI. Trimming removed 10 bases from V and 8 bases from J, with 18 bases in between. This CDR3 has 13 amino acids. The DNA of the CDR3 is TGTGCCACCCTACGGGGGGCGGAGGATGAGCAGTTCTTC. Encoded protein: CATLRGAEDEQFF.

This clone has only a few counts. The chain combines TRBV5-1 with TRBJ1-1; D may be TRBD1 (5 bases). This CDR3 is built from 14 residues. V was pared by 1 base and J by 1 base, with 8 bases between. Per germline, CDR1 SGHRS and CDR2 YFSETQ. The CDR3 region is CASSLTGANTEAFF. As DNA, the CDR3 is TGCGCCAGCAGCTTGACAGGAGCGAACACTGAAGCTTTCTTT. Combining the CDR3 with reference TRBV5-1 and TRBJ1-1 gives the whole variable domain KAGVTQTPRYLIKTRGQQVTLSCSPISGHRSVSWYQQTPGQGLQFLFEYFSETQRNKGNFPGRFSGRQFSNSRSEMNVSTLELGDSALYLCASSLTGANTEAFFGQGTRLTVV.

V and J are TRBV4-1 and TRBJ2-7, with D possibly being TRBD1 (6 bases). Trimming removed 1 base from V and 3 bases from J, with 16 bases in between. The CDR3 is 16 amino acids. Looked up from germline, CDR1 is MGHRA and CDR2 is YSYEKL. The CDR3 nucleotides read TGCGCCAGCAGCCAAGTGATAGGACAGACAAGCTACGAGCAGTACTTC. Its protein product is CASSQVIGQTSYEQYF.

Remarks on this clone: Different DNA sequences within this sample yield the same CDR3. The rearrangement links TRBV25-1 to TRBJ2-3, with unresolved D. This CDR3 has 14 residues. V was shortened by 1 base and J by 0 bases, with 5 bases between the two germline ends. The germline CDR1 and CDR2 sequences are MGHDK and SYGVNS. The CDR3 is CASSEWGSTDTQYF. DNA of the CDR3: TGTGCCAGCAGTGAATGGGGAAGCACAGATACGCAGTATTTT.

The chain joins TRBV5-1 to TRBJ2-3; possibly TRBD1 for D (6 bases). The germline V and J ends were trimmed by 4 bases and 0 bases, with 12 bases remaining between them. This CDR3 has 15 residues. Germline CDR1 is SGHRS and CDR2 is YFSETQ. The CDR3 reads CASSHGQSSTDTQYF. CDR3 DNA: TGCGCCAGCAGCCATGGACAGTCTAGCACAGATACGCAGTATTTT.

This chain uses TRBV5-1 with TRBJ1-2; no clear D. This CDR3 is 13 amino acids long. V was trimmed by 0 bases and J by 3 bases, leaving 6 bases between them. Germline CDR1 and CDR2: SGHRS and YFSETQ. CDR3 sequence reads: CASSLAKYYGYTF. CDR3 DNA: TGCGCCAGCAGCTTGGCGAAGTACTATGGCTACACCTTC.

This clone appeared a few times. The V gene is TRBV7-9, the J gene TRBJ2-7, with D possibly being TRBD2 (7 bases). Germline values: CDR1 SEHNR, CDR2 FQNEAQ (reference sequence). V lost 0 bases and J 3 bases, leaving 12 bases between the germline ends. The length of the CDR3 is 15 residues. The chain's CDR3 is CASSLARGPFYEQYF. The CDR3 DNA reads TGTGCCAGCAGCTTAGCGCGGGGGCCTTTCTACGAGCAGTACTTC.

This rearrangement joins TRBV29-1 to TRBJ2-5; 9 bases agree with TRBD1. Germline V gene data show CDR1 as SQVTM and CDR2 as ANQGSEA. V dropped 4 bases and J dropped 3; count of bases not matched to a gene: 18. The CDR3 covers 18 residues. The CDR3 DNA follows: TGCAGCGTTGGAGCCAGAAGGCCGGACAGGGGAGGCAAAGAGACCCAGTACTTC. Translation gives CSVGARRPDRGGKETQYF.